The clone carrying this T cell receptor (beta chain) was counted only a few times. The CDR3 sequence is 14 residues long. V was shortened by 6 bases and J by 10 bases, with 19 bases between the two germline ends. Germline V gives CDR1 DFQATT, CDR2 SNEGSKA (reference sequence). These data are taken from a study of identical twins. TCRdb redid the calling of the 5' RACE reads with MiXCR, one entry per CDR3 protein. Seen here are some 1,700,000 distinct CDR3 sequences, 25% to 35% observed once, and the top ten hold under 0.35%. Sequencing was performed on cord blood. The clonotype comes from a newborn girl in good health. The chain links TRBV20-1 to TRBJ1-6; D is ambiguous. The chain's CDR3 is CSAQRGWVRSPLHF. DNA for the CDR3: TGCAGTGCCCAGCGAGGGTGGGTTAGGTCACCCCTCCACTTT.